Shown below are 21 T cell receptor beta chains from a single sample sequenced in a study of glioma-infiltrating T cells. The iRepertoire nested amplicon-rescue multiplex PCR amplified TCR alpha and beta CDR3s from RNA. TCRdb redid the calling of the multiplex PCR reads with MiXCR, one entry per CDR3 protein. The profile shows 95,000 to 150,000 distinct CDR3 sequences, around 23% of them singletons. Sequencing was done on a sample of glioma tissue, nonneoplastic brain tissue, or PBMCs (not recorded which). These receptors were obtained from a human donor with low-grade glioma or glioblastoma, undergoing nonglioma brain surgery, or in good health (not recorded which).

This clonotype was seen ten or more times. The chain joins TRBV2 to TRBJ2-5; D is unresolved. The V gene lost 7 bases and the J gene lost 5 bases, with 11 bases spanning the gap. This CDR3 contains 12 residues. Germline V CDR1 and CDR2: SNHLY, FYNNEI. CDR3 amino acids: CASNGVEETQYF. Here the CDR3 DNA reads TGTGCCAGCAATGGGGTTGAGGAGACCCAGTACTTC. Drawing the rest from reference TRBV2 and TRBJ2-5, the complete variable domain is EPEVTQTPSHQVTQMGQEVILRCVPISNHLYFYWYRQILGQKVEFLVSFYNNEISEKSEIFDDQFSVERPDGSNFTLKIRSTKLEDSAMYFCASNGVEETQYFGPGTRLLVL.

Many counts were recorded for this clonotype. The J gene is TRBJ1-1, the V gene TRBV7-2; D remains unclear. The CDR3 spans 13 residues. Trimming left V 11 bases short and J 0 bases short, with 13 bases between. Germline-derived CDR1 and CDR2 are SGHTA and FQGNSA. CDR3: CASGVLMNTEAFF. The CDR3 DNA reads as TGTGCCTCCGGGGTTCTAATGAACACTGAAGCTTTCTTT.

This clonotype appeared once. The gene calls are TRBV7-2 and TRBJ2-7, with unresolved D. V was clipped by 4 bases and J by 0 bases, with 7 bases between them. The germline gives CDR1 SGHTA, CDR2 FQGNSA. The CDR3 is 13 amino acids. The CDR3 DNA follows: TGTGCCAGCAGCTCCGCACTCTCCTACGAGCAGTACTTC. Encoded protein: CASSSALSYEQYF.

Turning to this clonotype: A single base separates this from a much larger clone, so it may be a read error. V usage is TRBV4-3 and J usage is TRBJ2-7; TRBD2 matches 10 bases. CDR1 is LGHNA and CDR2 is YSLEER in the germline V gene. The CDR3 has 15 residues. This chain's CDR3 is CASSQDPSGSYEQHF. CDR3 nucleotide sequence: TGCGCCAGCAGCCAAGACCCTAGCGGGAGCTACGAGCAGCACTTC.

This clonotype was counted only a few times. One junction end disagrees with the germline gene, perhaps due to a read error. The V and J genes are TRBV7-2 and TRBJ2-3; D not resolved. Looked up from germline, CDR1 is SGHTA and CDR2 is FQGNSA. The CDR3 covers 14 residues. This CDR3 is CASGLGSWADTQYF. For the CDR3, the DNA is TGTGCCAGCGGCTTAGGCTCTTGGGCAGATACGCAGTATTTT.

Points on this clonotype: The DNA is omitted, as the CDR3 cannot be located on it reliably, and the CDR3 follows TCRdb's listing. The rearrangement joins TRBV6-6 to TRBJ2-1; the table's D call TRBD1 went unverified against the DNA. 20 amino acids form the CDR3, both terminal residues included. CDR1 is MNHNY, CDR2 SVGAGI, per germline (reference sequence). CDR3 in amino acids: CDSSIYLCSASRVWYNEQFF.

Turning to this clonotype: This sequence may be a read error, since a much larger clone differs from it by one base. The chain couples TRBV7-9 to TRBJ1-1; possibly TRBD1 for D (6 bases). Per the germline V gene, CDR1 is SEHNR and CDR2 is FQNEAQ (reference sequence). This CDR3 is built from 17 residues. V was pared by 5 bases and J by 5 bases, with 24 bases between. CDR3 residues: CASSRGPTGAGKTEAFF. The CDR3 nucleotides are TGTGCCAGCAGCCGCGGGCCCACGGGGGCCGGAAAAACTGAAGCTTTCTTT.

In its sample, this clonotype was seen many times. The chain joins TRBV28 to TRBJ2-1; D perhaps matches TRBD1 (7 bases). V was cut by 6 bases and J by 8 bases, with 17 bases left in between. The CDR3 consists of 14 residues. Looked up from germline, CDR1 is MDHEN and CDR2 is SYDVKM. The CDR3 here is CASREGASPDEQFF. For the CDR3, the DNA is TGTGCCAGCAGGGAGGGGGCTAGTCCTGATGAGCAGTTCTTC.

This clonotype showed up many times. This chain joins TRBV11-1 and TRBJ1-2; D not resolved. V gave up 1 base and J gave up 2 bases, with 5 bases separating them. This CDR3 comprises 13 residues. Germline V gene data show CDR1 as SGHAT and CDR2 as FQDESV (reference sequence). The CDR3 DNA sequence: TGTGCCAGCAGCTTAGAGGAAAACTATGGCTACACCTTC. The encoded protein is CASSLEENYGYTF.

Comment on this clonotype: A much more abundant neighbour one base away suggests this may be a read error. The chain recombines TRBV7-6 with TRBJ2-3, with D possibly matching TRBD2 (6 bases). Germline loops: CDR1 SGHVS, CDR2 FNYEAQ. The CDR3 runs to 18 residues. The DNA for the CDR3 is TGTGACATCTTCCCTACATTGGGAAGGGACTTCTGCACAGATACGCAGTATTTT. It is translated as CDIFPTLGRDFCTDTQYF. The full variable domain, in which reference TRBV7-6 and TRBJ2-3 provide the parts outside the CDR3, is GAGVSQSPRYKVTKRGQDVALRCDPISGHVSLYWYRQALGQGPEFLTYFNYEAQQDKSGLPNDRFSAERPEGSISTLTIQRTEQRDSAMYRCDIFPTLGRDFCTDTQYFGPGTRLTVL.

This clonotype was counted between two and nine times. The chain couples TRBV11-2 to TRBJ2-2; the D gene is possibly TRBD2 (6 bases). Trimming removed 1 base at V and 7 bases at J, with 13 bases between. Per germline, CDR1 SGHAT and CDR2 FQNNGV. The CDR3 runs 15 residues. CDR3 loop: CASSLVTGADGELFF. In DNA, the CDR3 is TGTGCCAGCAGCTTAGTTACGGGAGCGGACGGGGAGCTGTTTTTT.

This clonotype was seen at least ten times. V usage is TRBV6-2 or TRBV6-3 and J usage is TRBJ1-5; D is unresolved. Trimming stripped 2 bases from V and 2 bases from J, with 4 bases between. CDR3 length: 13 residues. Germline loops: CDR1 MNHEY, CDR2 SVGEGT. CDR3 region: CASSYVGNQPQHF. In DNA form, the CDR3 reads TGTGCCAGCAGTTACGTTGGCAATCAGCCCCAGCATTTT.

This chain uses TRBV7-9 with TRBJ2-6, with 8 bases that match TRBD1. Looked up from germline, CDR1 is SEHNR and CDR2 is FQNEAQ (reference sequence). Trimming cost V 0 bases and J 2 bases; bases outside gene matches: 3. The CDR3 length is 17 residues. CDR3 coding DNA: TGTGCCAGCAGCTTAGCGCTACAGGGGGCTGGGGCCAACGTCCTGACTTTC. Translated, it gives CASSLALQGAGANVLTF.

This clonotype was seen a few times. This chain uses TRBV4-1 with TRBJ1-5; 9 positions match TRBD1. The CDR3 sequence is 15 residues long. Germline trimming cut 4 bases from V and 7 bases from J; bases unmatched to any gene: 8. The germline V gene encodes CDR1 MGHRA and CDR2 YSYEKL. The CDR3 reads CASSPYRTGAQPQHF. In DNA form, the CDR3 reads TGCGCCAGCAGCCCCTATCGGACAGGGGCACAGCCCCAGCATTTT.

V is TRBV5-1 and J is TRBJ2-5; 7 bases match TRBD1. This CDR3 has 13 residues. CDR1 SGHRS and CDR2 YFSETQ come from the germline V gene. The V gene end was trimmed by 6 bases and the J gene end by 5 bases; junction bases not matched to a gene: 7. This chain's CDR3 is CASTNTGEETQYF. The CDR3 nucleotides are TGCGCCAGCACCAACACAGGGGAGGAGACCCAGTACTTC.

A note on this clonotype: Compared with germline, one end of the junction differs, possibly owing to a read error. In DNA form, the CDR3 reads TGTGCCATCAGCGGCCGGGACAGGGGGAGCTACGGGCAGTACTTC. Translation gives CAISGRDRGSYGQYF. The J gene is TRBJ2-7, the V gene TRBV6-6, with TRBD1 matching over 11 bases. The CDR3 sequence is 15 residues long. Per the germline V gene, CDR1 is MNHNY and CDR2 is SVGAGI (reference sequence).

About this clonotype: A much bigger clone sits one base away, suggesting this may be a read error. This sequence joins TRBV2 and TRBJ2-1, with D hard to call. The CDR3 covers 11 residues. Germline V lookup: CDR1 SNHLY, CDR2 FYNNEI. DNA for the CDR3: TGTGCCAGCAGGAATTACAATGAGCAGTTGTTC. The encoded protein is CASRNYNEQLF.

This chain joins TRBV12-3 or TRBV12-4 and TRBJ2-7, with a tentative D call TRBD2 (5 bases). The V gene lost 0 bases and the J gene lost 0 bases, with 15 bases spanning the gap. CDR3 size: 17 residues. CDR3 sequence: CASSLARGLTLSYEQYF. The CDR3 DNA sequence: TGTGCCAGCAGTTTAGCGCGCGGACTTACTCTCTCCTACGAGCAGTACTTC.

As to this clonotype: No conserved phenylalanine or tryptophan is present at the end of the CDR3, so a read error is the likely explanation. The chain couples TRBV24-1 to TRBJ2-1, with 7 bases lining up with TRBD2. Unmatched junction bases numbered 12, after V lost 8 bases and J lost 0 bases. Germline V lookup: CDR1 KGHDR, CDR2 SFDVKD. The CDR3 length is 17 residues. The CDR3 sequence is CATTPSSGQTSYNEQFL. CDR3 bases: TGTGCCACCACACCCTCTAGCGGTCAGACCTCCTACAATGAGCAGTTCTTA.

A word on this clonotype: A clone one base away is much larger, so this may be a read error. This chain links TRBV3-1 with TRBJ2-3; possible D gene TRBD2, 5 bases. Germline V gene data show CDR1 as LGHDT and CDR2 as YNNKEL (reference sequence). This CDR3 has 16 amino acids. Trimming took 2 bases from V and 3 from J, leaving 15 bases between them. CDR3 sequence reads: CASSQLSRGVTDTQYF. The CDR3 DNA is TGTGCCAGCAGCCAACTCAGTCGGGGAGTAACAGATACGCAGTATTTT.

This clonotype was recorded at least ten times. The chain couples TRBV4-1 to TRBJ1-6, with D uncertain. The CDR3 is made up of 16 amino acids. In germline, CDR1 is MGHRA, CDR2 YSYEKL. Trimming removed 0 bases at V and 5 bases at J, with 11 bases between. The CDR3 spells CASSQDRPENNSPLHF. CDR3 nucleotides: TGCGCCAGCAGCCAAGATCGTCCGGAAAATAATTCACCCCTCCACTTT.